This record concerns one T cell receptor (beta chain) sequence. Its matching antigen is unknown. Sequencing used immunoSEQ multiplex PCR; TCRdb keeps in-frame clones, though not all of them. This table has some 2,000,000 clones, about 95% appearing once. CD45RO-negative cells were positively selected for CCR7, leaving out terminally differentiated effector memory CD45RA+ cells. Germline CDR1 is SGHAT and CDR2 is FQNNGV. The CDR3 is 16 residues long. With 0 bases clipped from V and 7 bases from J, the junction kept 8 bases outside the gene matches. These data come from a study of shared clonotypes between healthy human individuals. Broader study findings: Approximately 5.3% was the fraction of naive CD4 clonotypes found shared across several donors. The study generally estimated greater richness for naive than memory subsets.

The sequence came from a man between 18 and 29 years old in good health. This chain joins TRBV11-2 and TRBJ2-5; 10 bases line up with TRBD2. The sequenced material came from naive CD8+ T cells sorted from blood. For the CDR3, the DNA is TGTGCCAGCAGCTTAGATGTTACTAGCGGGGTGGGGACCCAGTACTTC. Translating gives CASSLDVTSGVGTQYF. The whole variable domain, filled in from reference TRBV11-2 and TRBJ2-5, reads EAGVAQSPRYKIIEKRQSVAFWCNPISGHATLYWYQQILGQGPKLLIQFQNNGVVDDSQLPKDRFSAERLKGVDSTLKIQPAKLEDSAVYLCASSLDVTSGVGTQYFGPGTRLLVL.